The source of this T cell receptor beta chain is a study of shared clonotypes between healthy human individuals. Study-wide findings and caveats: The study's rarefaction showed incomplete sorted-subset sequencing despite large depth. Researchers found naive subsets generally carried larger estimated richness than memory subsets.

Replicate PCRs run on sorted subsets employed around 200 ng DNA, 30,000 to 35,000 T cell genomes. Libraries were prepared by immunoSEQ multiplex PCR; TCRdb keeps only in-frame clonotypes and omits some of them. The table records 1.5 million to 2.5 million clones, approximately 95% of them present only once. Naive CD8 populations comprised CD45RO-negative cells positively selected for CCR7, excluding terminally differentiated effector memory CD45RA+ cells. For this clone: As yet, its antigen is unknown.

Germline loops: CDR1 LNHDA, CDR2 SQIVND (reference sequence). V shed 7 bases and J shed 1 base, with 13 bases lying between them. The CDR3 loop spans 14 amino acids. Sequencing was performed on naive CD8+ T cells sorted from blood. V and J are TRBV19 and TRBJ1-2; D ambiguous. This receptor was identified in a man aged 18 to 30 in good health. The CDR3 nucleotides are TGTGCCAGTACCTCGGTGGGGATTAACTATGGCTACACCTTC. Protein sequence: CASTSVGINYGYTF.